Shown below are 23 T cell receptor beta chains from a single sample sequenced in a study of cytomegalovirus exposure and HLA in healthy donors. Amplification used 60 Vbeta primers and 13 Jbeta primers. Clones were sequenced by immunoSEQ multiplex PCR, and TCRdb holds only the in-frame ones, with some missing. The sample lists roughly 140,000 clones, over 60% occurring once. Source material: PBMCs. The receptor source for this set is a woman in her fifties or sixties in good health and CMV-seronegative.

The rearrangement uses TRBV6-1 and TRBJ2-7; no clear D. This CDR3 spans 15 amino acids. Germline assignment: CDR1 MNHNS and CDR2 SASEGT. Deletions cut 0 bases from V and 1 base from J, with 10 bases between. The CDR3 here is CASSEASYLSYEQYF. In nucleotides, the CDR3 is TGTGCCAGCAGTGAAGCTAGTTACTTATCCTACGAGCAGTACTTC.

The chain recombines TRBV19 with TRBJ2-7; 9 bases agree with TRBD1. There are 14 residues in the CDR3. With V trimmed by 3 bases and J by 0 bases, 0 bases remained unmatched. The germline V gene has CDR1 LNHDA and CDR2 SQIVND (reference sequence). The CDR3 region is CASSMGQGSYEQYF. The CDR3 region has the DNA TGTGCCAGTAGTATGGGACAGGGCTCCTACGAGCAGTACTTC.

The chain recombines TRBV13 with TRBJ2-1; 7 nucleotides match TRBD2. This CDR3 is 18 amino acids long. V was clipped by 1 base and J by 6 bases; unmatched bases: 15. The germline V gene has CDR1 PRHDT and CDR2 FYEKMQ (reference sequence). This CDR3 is CASSLVPITSEGANEQFF. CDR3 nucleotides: TGTGCCAGCAGCTTAGTCCCCATTACTAGCGAAGGGGCCAATGAGCAGTTCTTC.

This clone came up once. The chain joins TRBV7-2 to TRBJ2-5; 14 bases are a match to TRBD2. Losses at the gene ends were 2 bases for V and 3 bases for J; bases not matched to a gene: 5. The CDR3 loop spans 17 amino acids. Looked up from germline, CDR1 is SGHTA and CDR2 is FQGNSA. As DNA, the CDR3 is TGTGCCAGCAGCTTATTGGGACTAGCGGGGGAGGAAGAGACCCAGTACTTC. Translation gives CASSLLGLAGEEETQYF. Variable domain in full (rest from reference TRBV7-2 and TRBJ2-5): GAGVSQSPSNKVTEKGKDVELRCDPISGHTALYWYRQSLGQGLEFLIYFQGNSAPDKSGLPSDRFSAERTGGSVSTLTIQRTQQEDSAVYLCASSLLGLAGEEETQYFGPGTRLLVL.

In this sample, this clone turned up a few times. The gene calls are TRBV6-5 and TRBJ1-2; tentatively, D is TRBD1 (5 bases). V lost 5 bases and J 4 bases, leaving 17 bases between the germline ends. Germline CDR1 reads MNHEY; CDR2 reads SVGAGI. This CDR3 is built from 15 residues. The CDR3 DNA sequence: TGTGCCAGCAGTGCCCCGGTGGGGGGTCCCTATGGCTACACCTTC. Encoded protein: CASSAPVGGPYGYTF.

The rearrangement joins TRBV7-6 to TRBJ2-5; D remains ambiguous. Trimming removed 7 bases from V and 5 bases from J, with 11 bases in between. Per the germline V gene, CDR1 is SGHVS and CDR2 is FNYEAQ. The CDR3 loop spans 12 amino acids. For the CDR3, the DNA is TGTGCCAGCACCCCCGGTCGGGAGACCCAGTACTTC. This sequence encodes CASTPGRETQYF.

CDR3 coding DNA: TGTGCCAGCAGCTTAGATGGCTTTTCAGACAGGCCTAACTATGGCTACACCTTC. It yields the protein CASSLDGFSDRPNYGYTF. The gene calls are TRBV11-2 and TRBJ1-2; D may be TRBD1 (6 bases). The V gene lost 0 bases and the J gene lost 0 bases, with 17 bases spanning the gap. Per the germline V gene, CDR1 is SGHAT and CDR2 is FQNNGV. The CDR3 is 18 residues long.

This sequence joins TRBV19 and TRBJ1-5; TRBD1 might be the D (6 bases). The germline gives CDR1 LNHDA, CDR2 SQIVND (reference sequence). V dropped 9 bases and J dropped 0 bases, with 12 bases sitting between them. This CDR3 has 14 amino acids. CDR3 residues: CASGQLDSNQPQHF. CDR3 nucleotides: TGTGCCAGCGGACAGCTAGATAGCAATCAGCCCCAGCATTTT. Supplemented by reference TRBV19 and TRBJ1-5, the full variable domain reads DGGITQSPKYLFRKEGQNVTLSCEQNLNHDAMYWYRQDPGQGLRLIYYSQIVNDFQKGDIAEGYSVSREKKESFPLTVTSAQKNPTAFYLCASGQLDSNQPQHFGDGTRLSIL.

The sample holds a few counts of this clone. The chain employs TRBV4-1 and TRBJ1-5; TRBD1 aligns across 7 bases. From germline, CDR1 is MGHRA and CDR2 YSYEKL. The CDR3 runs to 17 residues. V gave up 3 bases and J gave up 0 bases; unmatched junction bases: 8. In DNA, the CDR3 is TGCGCCAGCAGCCAGGATAAGGGGGCCGGTAGCAATCAGCCCCAGCATTTT. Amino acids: CASSQDKGAGSNQPQHF.

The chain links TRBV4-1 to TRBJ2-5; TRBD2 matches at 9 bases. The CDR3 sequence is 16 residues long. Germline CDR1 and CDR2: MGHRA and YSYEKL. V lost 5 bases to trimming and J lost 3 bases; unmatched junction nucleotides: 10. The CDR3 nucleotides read TGCGCCAGCAGCACCCGACTAGCGGATTTAAAAGAGACCCAGTACTTC. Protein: CASSTRLADLKETQYF.

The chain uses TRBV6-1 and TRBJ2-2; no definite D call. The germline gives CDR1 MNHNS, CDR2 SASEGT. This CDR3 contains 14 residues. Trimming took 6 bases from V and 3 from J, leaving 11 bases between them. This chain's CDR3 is CASRTSGHTGELFF. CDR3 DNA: TGTGCCAGCAGAACCTCTGGGCACACCGGGGAGCTGTTTTTT.

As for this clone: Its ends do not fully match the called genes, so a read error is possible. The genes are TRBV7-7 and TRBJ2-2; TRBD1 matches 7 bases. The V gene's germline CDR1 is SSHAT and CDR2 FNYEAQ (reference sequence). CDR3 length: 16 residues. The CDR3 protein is CASSSRQGRDTGELFF. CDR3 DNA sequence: TGTGCTAGCAGCTCCCGACAGGGCCGGGACACCGGGGAGCTGTTTTTT. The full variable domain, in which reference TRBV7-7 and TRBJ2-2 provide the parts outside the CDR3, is GAGVSQSPRYKVTKRGQDVTLRCDPISSHATLYWYQQALGQGPEFLTYFNYEAQPDKSGLPSDRFSAERPEGSISTLTIQRTEQRDSAMYRCASSSRQGRDTGELFFGEGSRLTVL.

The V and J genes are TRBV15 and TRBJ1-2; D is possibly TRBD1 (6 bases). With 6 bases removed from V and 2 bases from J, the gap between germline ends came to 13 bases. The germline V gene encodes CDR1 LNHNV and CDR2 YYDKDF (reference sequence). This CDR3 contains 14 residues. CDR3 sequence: CATRKTQGNYGYTF. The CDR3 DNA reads TGTGCCACCAGAAAGACCCAGGGGAACTATGGCTACACCTTC.

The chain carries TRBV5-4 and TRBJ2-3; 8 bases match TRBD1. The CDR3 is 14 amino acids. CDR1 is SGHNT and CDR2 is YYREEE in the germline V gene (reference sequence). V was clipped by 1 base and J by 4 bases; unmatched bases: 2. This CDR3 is CASSLRTGSDTQYF. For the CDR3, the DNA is TGTGCCAGCAGCTTGAGGACAGGGTCAGATACGCAGTATTTT.

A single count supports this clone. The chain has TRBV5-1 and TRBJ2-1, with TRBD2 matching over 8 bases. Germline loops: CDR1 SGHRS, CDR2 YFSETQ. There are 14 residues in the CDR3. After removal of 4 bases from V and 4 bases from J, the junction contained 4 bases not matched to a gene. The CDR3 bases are TGCGCCAGCAGCCCTGTAGCGGGGTACAATGAGCAGTTCTTC. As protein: CASSPVAGYNEQFF.

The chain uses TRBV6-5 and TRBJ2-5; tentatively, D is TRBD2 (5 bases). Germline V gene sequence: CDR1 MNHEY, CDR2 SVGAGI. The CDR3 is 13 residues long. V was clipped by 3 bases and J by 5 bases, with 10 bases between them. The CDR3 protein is CASSYSRRETQYF. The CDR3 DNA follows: TGTGCCAGCAGTTATTCCAGGAGGGAGACCCAGTACTTC.

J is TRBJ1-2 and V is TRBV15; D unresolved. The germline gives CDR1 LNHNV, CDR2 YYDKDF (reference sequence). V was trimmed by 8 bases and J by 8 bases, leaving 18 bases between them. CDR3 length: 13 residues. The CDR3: CATAVKRRIGYTF. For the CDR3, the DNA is TGTGCCACCGCGGTTAAGCGAAGAATCGGCTACACCTTC.

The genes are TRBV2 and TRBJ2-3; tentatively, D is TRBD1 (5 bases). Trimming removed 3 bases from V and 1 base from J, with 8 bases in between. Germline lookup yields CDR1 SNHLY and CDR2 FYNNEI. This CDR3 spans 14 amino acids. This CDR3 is CASSETEGTDTQYF. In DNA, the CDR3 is TGTGCCAGCAGTGAGACAGAAGGCACAGATACGCAGTATTTT.

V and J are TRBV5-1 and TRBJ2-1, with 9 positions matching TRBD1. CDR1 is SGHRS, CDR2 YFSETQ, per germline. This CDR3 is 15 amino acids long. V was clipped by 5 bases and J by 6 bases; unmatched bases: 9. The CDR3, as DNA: TGCGCCAGCAGTCTACAGGGGGCAAAACCCAATGAGCAGTTCTTC. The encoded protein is CASSLQGAKPNEQFF. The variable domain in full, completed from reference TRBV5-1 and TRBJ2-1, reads KAGVTQTPRYLIKTRGQQVTLSCSPISGHRSVSWYQQTPGQGLQFLFEYFSETQRNKGNFPGRFSGRQFSNSRSEMNVSTLELGDSALYLCASSLQGAKPNEQFFGPGTRLTVL.

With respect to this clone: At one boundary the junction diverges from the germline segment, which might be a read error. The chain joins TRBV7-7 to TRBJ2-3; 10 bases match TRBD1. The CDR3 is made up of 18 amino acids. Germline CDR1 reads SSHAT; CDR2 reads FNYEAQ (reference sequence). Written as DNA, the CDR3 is TGTGCTAGCAGCTTAGGTGTAGTGGGGACAGGGGGCACAGATACGCAGTATTTT. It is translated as CASSLGVVGTGGTDTQYF.

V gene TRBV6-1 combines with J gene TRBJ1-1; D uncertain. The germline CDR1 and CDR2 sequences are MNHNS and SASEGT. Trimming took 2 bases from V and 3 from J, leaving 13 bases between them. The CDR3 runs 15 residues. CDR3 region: CASSESDNFDTEAFF. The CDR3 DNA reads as TGTGCCAGCAGTGAATCCGACAATTTTGACACTGAAGCTTTCTTT.

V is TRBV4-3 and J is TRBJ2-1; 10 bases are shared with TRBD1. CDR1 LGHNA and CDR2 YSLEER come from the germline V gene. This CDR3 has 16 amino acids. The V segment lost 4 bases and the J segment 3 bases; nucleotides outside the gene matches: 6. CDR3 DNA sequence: TGCGCCAGCAGCCGTTCGACAGGGGGCGGCTACAATGAGCAGTTCTTC. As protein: CASSRSTGGGYNEQFF.

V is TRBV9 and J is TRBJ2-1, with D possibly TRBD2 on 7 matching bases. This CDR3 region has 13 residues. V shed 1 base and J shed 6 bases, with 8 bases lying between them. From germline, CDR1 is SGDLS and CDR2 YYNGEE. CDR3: CASSVRGGNEQFF. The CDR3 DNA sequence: TGTGCCAGCAGCGTAAGGGGGGGCAATGAGCAGTTCTTC.